One sample yielded the 3 T cell receptor beta chains listed below, sequenced in a study of T cell responses to AZD1222 COVID-19 vaccine. Repertoires were generated with immunoSEQ multiplex PCR, while TCRdb's copy carries only in-frame clones and drops some. The sample lists fewer than 110,000 clones, under 95% occurring once. The specimen comprised peripheral blood, sampled on day 0 of AZD1222 vaccination. All receptors derive from an adult in good health.

The chain uses TRBV6-6 and TRBJ2-5, with unresolved D. V gave up 10 bases and J gave up 7 bases, with 25 bases separating them. This CDR3 has 15 residues. Looked up from germline, CDR1 is MNHNY and CDR2 is SVGAGI (reference sequence). The chain's CDR3 is CATTEPLSPKRTQYF. The CDR3 nucleotides read TGTGCCACCACAGAACCCCTCAGTCCCAAGAGGACCCAGTACTTC.

The CDR3 sequence is CASSQDRGGPDTQYF. DNA of the CDR3: TGTGCCAGCAGCCAAGATCGGGGGGGCCCAGATACGCAGTATTTT. The chain uses TRBV4-2 and TRBJ2-3; 8 nucleotides match TRBD2. V lost 0 bases, J lost 4 bases, and 3 bases stayed unmatched. Germline V gives CDR1 LGHNA, CDR2 YNFKEQ. This CDR3 has 15 amino acids.

The V call is TRBV4-3, the J call TRBJ2-7; 11 bases line up with TRBD1. V gave up 1 base and J gave up 5 bases; unmatched junction bases: 7. The CDR3 is 16 amino acids. Per the germline V gene, CDR1 is LGHNA and CDR2 is YSLEER. The CDR3 region is CASSQVGGTGGHEQYF. In DNA, the CDR3 is TGCGCCAGCAGCCAAGTAGGTGGGACAGGGGGACACGAGCAGTACTTC.